One and the same sample provided the 12 T cell receptor beta chains below, sequenced in a study of cytomegalovirus exposure and HLA in healthy donors (dated by TCRdb to about 2017). The library came from the immunoSEQ multiplex PCR assay. For the multiplex PCR, a mixture combining 60 forward primers for TCR Vbeta segments and 13 reverse primers for TCR Jbeta segments was used. TCRdb re-hosts the immuneACCESS table, in-frame sequences only. Its copies lack some clones; in the studies checked, an unresolved V gene accounts for under half of them, and the cause for the rest is not known. The sample profile shows more than 150,000 clones; roughly 79% of them were found once. Clones ranked in the top ten supply roughly 1.4% of the sample. The sample comprised PBMCs. These receptors all come from a man aged 35 to 55 in good health and CMV-seronegative.

The chain carries TRBV4-1 and TRBJ1-2, with D uncertain. This CDR3 spans 14 amino acids. Germline values: CDR1 MGHRA, CDR2 YSYEKL. The germline V and J ends were trimmed by 2 bases and 4 bases, with 11 bases remaining between them. The CDR3 spells CASSQSRTAYGYTF. CDR3 coding DNA: TGCGCCAGCAGCCAAAGCAGGACTGCCTATGGCTACACCTTC.

This clone has just one count. The chain couples TRBV7-3 to TRBJ1-2; 9 bases match TRBD1. This CDR3 spans 14 amino acids. Germline assignment: CDR1 SGHTA and CDR2 FQGTGA. V lost 2 bases and J lost 7; bases outside the gene matches: 5. DNA for the CDR3: TGTGCCAGCAGCTTATCTCGGACAGGGGTTGGCTACACCTTC. This gives the protein CASSLSRTGVGYTF. Supplemented by reference TRBV7-3 and TRBJ1-2, the full variable domain reads GAGVSQTPSNKVTEKGKYVELRCDPISGHTALYWYRQSLGQGPEFLIYFQGTGAADDSGLPNDRFFAVRPEGSVSTLKIQRTERGDSAVYLCASSLSRTGVGYTFGSGTRLTVV.

The table lists this clone with a few counts. The chain couples TRBV9 to TRBJ1-3; tentatively, D is TRBD1 (5 bases). V lost 2 bases and J lost 4, with 7 bases in between. The CDR3 length is 13 residues. Germline assignment: CDR1 SGDLS and CDR2 YYNGEE. The CDR3 region has the DNA TGTGCCAGCAGCGTGCCAGGGGGAAACACCATATATTTT. Its protein is CASSVPGGNTIYF.

A few counts support this clone. This chain links TRBV4-2 with TRBJ1-2; a possible D gene is TRBD1 (5 bases). The V and J ends lost 0 bases and 4 bases respectively, with 6 bases between them. Germline V CDR1 and CDR2: LGHNA, YNFKEQ. The CDR3 has 13 residues. The CDR3 region has the DNA TGTGCCAGCAGCCAAGAGGACATCTATGGCTACACCTTC. Translated, it gives CASSQEDIYGYTF.

The chain employs TRBV6-1 and TRBJ1-5; unclear D gene. Between the trimmed V and J ends, which lost 2 bases and 0 bases, there was a span of 8 bases. Germline values: CDR1 MNHNS, CDR2 SASEGT. The CDR3 spans 15 residues. The CDR3 nucleotides read TGTGCCAGCAGTGAAACAGAGAATAGCAATCAGCCCCAGCATTTT. Its protein product is CASSETENSNQPQHF.

The rearrangement uses TRBV30 and TRBJ1-2, with 7 nucleotides matching TRBD1. V shed 1 base, J shed 2 bases, and the junction held 10 bases outside the gene matches. Germline assignment: CDR1 GTSNPN and CDR2 SVGIG (reference sequence). CDR3 size: 16 residues. CDR3 coding DNA: TGTGCCTGGAGTGACTGGATGACAGGGCACAACTATGGCTACACCTTC. It encodes CAWSDWMTGHNYGYTF.

This chain uses TRBV29-1 with TRBJ2-1; D is possibly TRBD1 (6 bases). Trimming removed 3 bases at V and 2 bases at J, with 20 bases between. Germline lookup yields CDR1 SQVTM and CDR2 ANQGSEA. This CDR3 has 17 amino acids. CDR3 DNA sequence: TGCAGCGTTGACGGCGCTTTGGACAGAGTCGCCTACAATGAGCAGTTCTTC. Amino acids: CSVDGALDRVAYNEQFF.

V is TRBV30 and J is TRBJ2-5; 7 bases map to TRBD1. The germline V gene has CDR1 GTSNPN and CDR2 SVGIG (reference sequence). The CDR3 totals 13 residues. With 1 base clipped from V and 5 bases from J, the junction kept 4 bases outside the gene matches. The CDR3 here is CAWSGTGRETQYF. The CDR3 region has the DNA TGTGCCTGGAGTGGGACAGGACGGGAGACCCAGTACTTC.

The chain has TRBV6-5 and TRBJ2-1; 7 nucleotides match TRBD1. CDR1 is MNHEY and CDR2 is SVGAGI in the germline V gene. This CDR3 spans 14 amino acids. The junction had 7 bases not matched to a gene; V was cut back by 2 bases and J by 9 bases. The CDR3 is CASSYRGRVSEQFF. CDR3 coding DNA: TGTGCCAGCAGTTACAGGGGGCGGGTCAGTGAGCAGTTCTTC.

This chain links TRBV5-1 with TRBJ2-3; 9 bases fit TRBD1. Trimming took 4 bases from V and 4 from J; bases not matched to a gene: 16. In germline, CDR1 is SGHRS, CDR2 YFSETQ. The CDR3 loop spans 18 amino acids. For the CDR3, the DNA is TGCGCCAGCAGCCGCGGGGGCTTGGGACAGGGTAAGGCAGATACGCAGTATTTT. Its translation is CASSRGGLGQGKADTQYF.

This chain connects TRBV7-8 to TRBJ1-5; D might be TRBD1 (5 bases). The CDR3 is made up of 17 amino acids. V lost 5 bases and J 4 bases, leaving 21 bases between the germline ends. Per germline, CDR1 SGHVS and CDR2 FQNEAQ. CDR3: CASSATRGTQFNQPQHF. Here the CDR3 DNA reads TGTGCCAGCAGCGCCACCCGGGGGACCCAGTTTAATCAGCCCCAGCATTTT.

The V gene is TRBV5-4, the J gene TRBJ2-2; tentatively, D is TRBD2 (6 bases). This CDR3 spans 16 amino acids. Trimming removed 4 bases from V and 2 bases from J, with 15 bases in between. The V gene's germline CDR1 is SGHNT and CDR2 YYREEE (reference sequence). The chain's CDR3 is CASSDGSPLNTGELFF. CDR3 nucleotides: TGTGCCAGCAGCGACGGGAGTCCTCTAAACACCGGGGAGCTGTTTTTT. The full variable domain, completed using reference TRBV5-4 and TRBJ2-2, is ETGVTQSPTHLIKTRGQQVTLRCSSQSGHNTVSWYQQALGQGPQFIFQYYREEENGRGNFPPRFSGLQFPNYSSELNVNALELDDSALYLCASSDGSPLNTGELFFGEGSRLTVL.